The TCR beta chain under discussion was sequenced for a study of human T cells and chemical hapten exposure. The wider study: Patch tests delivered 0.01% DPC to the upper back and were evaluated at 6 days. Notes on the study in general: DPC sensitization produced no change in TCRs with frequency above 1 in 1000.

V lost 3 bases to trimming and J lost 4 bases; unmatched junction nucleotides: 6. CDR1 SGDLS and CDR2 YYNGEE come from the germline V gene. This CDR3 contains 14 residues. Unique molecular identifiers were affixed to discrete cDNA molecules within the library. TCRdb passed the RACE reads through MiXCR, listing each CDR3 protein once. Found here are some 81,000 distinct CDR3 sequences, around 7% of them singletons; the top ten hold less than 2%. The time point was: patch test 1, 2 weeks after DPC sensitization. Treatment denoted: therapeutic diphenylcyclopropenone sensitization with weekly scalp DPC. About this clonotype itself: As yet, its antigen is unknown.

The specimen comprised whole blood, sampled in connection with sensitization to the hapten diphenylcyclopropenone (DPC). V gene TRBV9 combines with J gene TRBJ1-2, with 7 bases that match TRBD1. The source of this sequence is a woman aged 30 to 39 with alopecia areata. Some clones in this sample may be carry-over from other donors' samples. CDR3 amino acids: CASSGYRGTYGYTF. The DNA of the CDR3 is TGTGCCAGCAGCGGTTACAGGGGCACCTATGGCTACACCTTC.